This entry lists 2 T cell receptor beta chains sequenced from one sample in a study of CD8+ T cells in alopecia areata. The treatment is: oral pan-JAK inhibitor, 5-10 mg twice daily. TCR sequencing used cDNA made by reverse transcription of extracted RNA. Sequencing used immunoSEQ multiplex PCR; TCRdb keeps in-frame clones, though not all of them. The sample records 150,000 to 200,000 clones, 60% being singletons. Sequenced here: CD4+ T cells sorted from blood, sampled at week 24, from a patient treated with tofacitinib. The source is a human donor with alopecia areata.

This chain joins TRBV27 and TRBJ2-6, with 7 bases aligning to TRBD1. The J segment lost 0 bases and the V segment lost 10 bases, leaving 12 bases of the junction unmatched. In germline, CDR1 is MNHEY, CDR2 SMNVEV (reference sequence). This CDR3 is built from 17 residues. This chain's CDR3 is CAMNSGQDSSGANVLTF. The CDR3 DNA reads TGTGCCATGAACTCAGGACAGGATTCCTCTGGGGCCAACGTCCTGACTTTC.

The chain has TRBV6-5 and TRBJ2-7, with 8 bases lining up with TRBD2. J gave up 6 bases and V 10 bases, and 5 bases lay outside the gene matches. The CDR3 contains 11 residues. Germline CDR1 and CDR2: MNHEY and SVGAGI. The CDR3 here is CATQRGSEQYF. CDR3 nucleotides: TGTGCCACCCAGCGGGGGTCCGAGCAGTACTTC.